The T cell receptor (beta chain) described here comes from a study of STAT5B mutations in CD4+ large granular lymphocyte leukemia. The CDR3 extends over 18 amino acids. The germline V gene has CDR1 SGHRS and CDR2 YFSETQ. The trim removed 3 bases at V and 6 bases at J, leaving 19 bases unmatched. Here immunoSEQ multiplex PCR was the method, and the copy in TCRdb shows in-frame clones only, minus some. The sample includes around 32,000 clones, more than 65% of them seen just once. This clonotype originated in a human donor in good health. Sequencing used CD4+ T cells from blood buffy coats. J is TRBJ2-5 and V is TRBV5-1, with 8 bases fitting TRBD2. Written as DNA, the CDR3 is TGCGCCAGCAGCTCAAATGGGCCGGGACTAGGGGTCGTAAAGACCCAGTACTTC. Its protein is CASSSNGPGLGVVKTQYF.